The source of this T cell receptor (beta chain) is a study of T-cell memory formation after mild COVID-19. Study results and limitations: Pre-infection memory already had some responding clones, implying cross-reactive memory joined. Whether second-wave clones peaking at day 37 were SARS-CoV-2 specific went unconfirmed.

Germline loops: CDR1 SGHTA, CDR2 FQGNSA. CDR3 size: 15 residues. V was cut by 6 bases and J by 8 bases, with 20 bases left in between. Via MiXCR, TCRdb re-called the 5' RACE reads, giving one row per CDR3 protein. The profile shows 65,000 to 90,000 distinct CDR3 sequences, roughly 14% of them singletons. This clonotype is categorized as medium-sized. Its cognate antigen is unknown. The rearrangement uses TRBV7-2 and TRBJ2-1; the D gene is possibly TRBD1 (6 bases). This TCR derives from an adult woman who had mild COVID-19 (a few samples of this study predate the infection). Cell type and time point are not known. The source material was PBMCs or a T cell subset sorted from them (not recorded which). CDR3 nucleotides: TGTGCCAGCAGAGATATCGGGACATTCGGCGATGAGCAGTTCTTC. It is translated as CASRDIGTFGDEQFF.